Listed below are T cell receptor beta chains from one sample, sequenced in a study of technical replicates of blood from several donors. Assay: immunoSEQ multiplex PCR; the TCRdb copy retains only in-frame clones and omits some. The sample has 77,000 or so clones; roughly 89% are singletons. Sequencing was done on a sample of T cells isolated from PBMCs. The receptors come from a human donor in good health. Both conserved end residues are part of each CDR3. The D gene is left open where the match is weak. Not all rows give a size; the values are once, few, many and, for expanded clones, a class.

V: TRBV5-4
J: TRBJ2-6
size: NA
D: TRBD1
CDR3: CASSAPGQATSGANVLTF
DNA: TGTGCCAGCAGCGCTCCGGGACAGGCTACATCTGGGGCCAACGTCCTGACTTTC

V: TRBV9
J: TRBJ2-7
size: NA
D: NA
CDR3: CASGMRSGISVYEQYF
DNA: TGTGCCAGCGGAATGCGATCGGGGATTAGCGTCTACGAGCAGTACTTC

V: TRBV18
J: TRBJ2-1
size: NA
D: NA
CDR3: CASSLAREDNNEQFF
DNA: TGTGCCAGCTCACTAGCGAGGGAGGATAACAATGAGCAGTTCTTC

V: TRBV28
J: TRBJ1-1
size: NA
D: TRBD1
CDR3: CASRPRGQGAGAFF
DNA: TGTGCCAGCAGACCTCGGGGACAGGGGGCAGGAGCTTTCTTT

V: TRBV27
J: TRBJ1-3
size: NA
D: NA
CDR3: CASSFNSYSGNTIYF
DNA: TGTGCCAGCAGTTTTAACTCCTACTCTGGAAACACCATATATTTT

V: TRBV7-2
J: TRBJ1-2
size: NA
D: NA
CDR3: CASRPSGGYYGYTF
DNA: TGTGCCAGCAGGCCCTCGGGGGGGTACTATGGCTACACCTTC

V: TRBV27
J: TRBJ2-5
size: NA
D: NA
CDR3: CASSLVSTETQYF
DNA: TGTGCCAGCAGTTTAGTATCTACAGAGACCCAGTACTTC

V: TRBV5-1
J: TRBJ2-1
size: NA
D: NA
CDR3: CASSLATSYNEQFF
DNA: TGCGCCAGCAGCTTGGCGACTTCCTACAATGAGCAGTTCTTC

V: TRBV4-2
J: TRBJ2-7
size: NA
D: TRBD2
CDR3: CASSREGGGSPYEQYF
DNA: TGTGCCAGCAGCCGAGAGGGTGGCGGGAGCCCCTACGAGCAGTACTTC

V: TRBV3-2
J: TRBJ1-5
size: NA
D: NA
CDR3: CASIKPQHF
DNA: TGTGCCAGCATCAAGCCCCAGCATTTT

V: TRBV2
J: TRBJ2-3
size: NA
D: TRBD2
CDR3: CASSLIAGVTDTQYF
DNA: TGTGCCAGCAGTTTGATAGCGGGAGTGACAGATACGCAGTATTTT

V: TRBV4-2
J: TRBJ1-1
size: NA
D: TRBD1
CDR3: CASSQGQGGGIAFF
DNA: TGTGCCAGCAGCCAAGGACAGGGTGGGGGTATCGCTTTCTTT

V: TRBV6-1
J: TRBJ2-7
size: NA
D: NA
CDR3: CASVSSPVYEQYF
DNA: TGTGCCAGCGTATCGTCCCCCGTCTACGAGCAGTACTTC

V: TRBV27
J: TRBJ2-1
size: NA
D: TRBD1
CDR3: CASRKGQGAYNEQFF
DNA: TGTGCCAGCAGGAAGGGACAGGGGGCTTACAATGAGCAGTTCTTC

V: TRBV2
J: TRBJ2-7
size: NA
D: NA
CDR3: CASSEAPIAYEQYF
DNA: TGTGCCAGCAGTGAAGCCCCTATCGCCTACGAGCAGTACTTC

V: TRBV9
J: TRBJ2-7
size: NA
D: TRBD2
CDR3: CASSPAGGFYEQYF
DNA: TGTGCCAGCAGCCCAGCGGGGGGCTTCTACGAGCAGTACTTC

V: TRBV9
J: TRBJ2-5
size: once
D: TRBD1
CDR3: CASSVAPTGGIETQYF
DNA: TGTGCCAGCAGCGTAGCGCCGACAGGGGGAATAGAGACCCAGTACTTC

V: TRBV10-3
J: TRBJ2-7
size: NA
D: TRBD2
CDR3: CAISDITSGSSYEQYF
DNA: TGTGCCATCAGTGATATAACTAGCGGGAGTTCCTACGAGCAGTACTTC

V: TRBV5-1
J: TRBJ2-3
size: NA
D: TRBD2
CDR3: CASSLLGGSTDTQYF
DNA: TGCGCCAGCAGCCTTTTGGGGGGGAGCACAGATACGCAGTATTTT

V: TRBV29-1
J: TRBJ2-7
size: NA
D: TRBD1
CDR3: CSIKTGVVYEQYF
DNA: TGCAGCATCAAGACAGGGGTAGTCTACGAGCAGTACTTC

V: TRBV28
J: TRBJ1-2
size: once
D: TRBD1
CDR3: CASNRDRETYGYTF
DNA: TGTGCCAGCAACCGGGACAGGGAGACCTATGGCTACACCTTC

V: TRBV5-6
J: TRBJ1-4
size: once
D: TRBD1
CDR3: CASSLQTGTNEKLFF
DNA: TGTGCCAGCAGCCTCCAGACAGGGACTAATGAAAAACTGTTTTTT

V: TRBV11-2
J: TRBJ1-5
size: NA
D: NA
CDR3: CASSPGGDQPQHF
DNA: TGTGCCAGCAGCCCGGGGGGGGATCAGCCCCAGCATTTT

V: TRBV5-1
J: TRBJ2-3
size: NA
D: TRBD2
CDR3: CASTPWTSGRTDTQYF
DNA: TGCGCCAGCACCCCCTGGACTAGCGGGAGAACAGATACGCAGTATTTT

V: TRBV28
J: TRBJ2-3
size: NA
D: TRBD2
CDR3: CASSFGLAGDADTQYF
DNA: TGTGCCAGCAGCTTCGGACTAGCGGGAGATGCAGATACGCAGTATTTT

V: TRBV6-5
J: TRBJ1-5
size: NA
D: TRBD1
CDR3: CASSEGQPQPQHF
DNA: TGTGCCAGCAGTGAGGGACAGCCTCAGCCCCAGCATTTT

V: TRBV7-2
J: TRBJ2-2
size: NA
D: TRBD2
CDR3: CASSSSLAVNTGELFF
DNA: TGTGCCAGCAGCTCCTCACTAGCGGTCAACACCGGGGAGCTGTTTTTT

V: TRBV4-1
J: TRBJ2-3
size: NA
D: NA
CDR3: CASSQASFPDTQYF
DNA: TGCGCCAGCAGCCAAGCTAGCTTCCCAGATACGCAGTATTTT

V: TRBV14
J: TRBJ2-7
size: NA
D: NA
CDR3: CASSQDYRLFLYEQYF
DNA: TGTGCCAGCAGCCAAGATTACAGGCTATTTCTCTACGAGCAGTACTTC

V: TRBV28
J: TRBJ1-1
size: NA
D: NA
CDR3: CASRYRGQLNTEAFF
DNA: TGTGCCAGCAGATACAGAGGACAGCTAAACACTGAAGCTTTCTTT

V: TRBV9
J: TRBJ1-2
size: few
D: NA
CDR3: CASSVGQGISFGYTF
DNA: TGTGCCAGCAGCGTAGGCCAGGGAATCTCTTTTGGCTACACCTTC

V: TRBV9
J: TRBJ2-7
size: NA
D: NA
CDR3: CASSVAGTGEYEQYF
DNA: TGTGCCAGCAGCGTAGCCGGGACGGGGGAATACGAGCAGTACTTC

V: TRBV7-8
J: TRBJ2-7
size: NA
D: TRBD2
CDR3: CASTESIAGVYEQYF
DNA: TGTGCCAGCACAGAAAGCATAGCGGGGGTCTACGAGCAGTACTTC

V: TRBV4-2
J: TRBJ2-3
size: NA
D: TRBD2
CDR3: CASSQASGSTDTQYF
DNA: TGTGCCAGCAGCCAAGCTAGCGGAAGCACAGATACGCAGTATTTT

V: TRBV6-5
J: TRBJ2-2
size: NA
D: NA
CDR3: CASSYSTTMNTGELFF
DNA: TGTGCCAGCAGTTACTCGACGACAATGAACACCGGGGAGCTGTTTTTT

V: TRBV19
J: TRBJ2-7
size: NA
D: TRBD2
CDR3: CASSYGRALNEQYF
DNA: TGTGCCAGTAGTTACGGGAGGGCCTTGAACGAGCAGTACTTC

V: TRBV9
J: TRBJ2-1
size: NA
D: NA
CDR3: CASSVGLGQGSYNEQFF
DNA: TGTGCCAGCAGCGTTGGCCTGGGCCAGGGGTCCTACAATGAGCAGTTCTTC